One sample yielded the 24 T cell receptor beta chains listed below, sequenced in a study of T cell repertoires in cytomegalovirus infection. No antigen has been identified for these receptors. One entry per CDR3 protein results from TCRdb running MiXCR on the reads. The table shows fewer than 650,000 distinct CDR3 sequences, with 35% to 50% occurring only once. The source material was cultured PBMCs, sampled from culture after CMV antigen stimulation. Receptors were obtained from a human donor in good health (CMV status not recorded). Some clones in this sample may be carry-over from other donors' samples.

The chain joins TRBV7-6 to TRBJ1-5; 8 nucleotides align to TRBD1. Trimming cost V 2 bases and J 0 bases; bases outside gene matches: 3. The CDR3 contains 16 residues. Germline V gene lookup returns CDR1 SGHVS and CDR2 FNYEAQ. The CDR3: CASSLHRGSSNQPQHF. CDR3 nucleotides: TGTGCCAGCAGCTTACACAGGGGGTCTAGCAATCAGCCCCAGCATTTT.

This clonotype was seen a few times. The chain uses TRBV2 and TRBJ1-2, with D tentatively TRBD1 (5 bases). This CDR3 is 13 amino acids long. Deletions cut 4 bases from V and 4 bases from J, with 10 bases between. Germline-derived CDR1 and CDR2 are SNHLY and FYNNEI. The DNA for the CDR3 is TGTGCCAGCAGTGCCCAGGGCCTCTATGGCTACACCTTC. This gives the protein CASSAQGLYGYTF. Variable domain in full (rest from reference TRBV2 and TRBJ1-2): EPEVTQTPSHQVTQMGQEVILRCVPISNHLYFYWYRQILGQKVEFLVSFYNNEISEKSEIFDDQFSVERPDGSNFTLKIRSTKLEDSAMYFCASSAQGLYGYTFGSGTRLTVV.

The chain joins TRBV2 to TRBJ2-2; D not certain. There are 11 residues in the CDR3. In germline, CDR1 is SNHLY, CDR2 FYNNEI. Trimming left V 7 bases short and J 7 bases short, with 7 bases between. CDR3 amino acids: CASNRDGELFF. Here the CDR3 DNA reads TGTGCCAGCAATAGGGACGGGGAGCTGTTTTTT.

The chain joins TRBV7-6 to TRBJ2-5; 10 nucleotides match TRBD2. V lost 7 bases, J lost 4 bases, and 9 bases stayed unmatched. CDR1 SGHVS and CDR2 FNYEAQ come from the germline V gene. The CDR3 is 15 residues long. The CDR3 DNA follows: TGTGCCAGCACCTCCCTAGCGGGAGTGGGAGAGACCCAGTACTTC. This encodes CASTSLAGVGETQYF.

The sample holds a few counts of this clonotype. The CDR3 is CASSGRVKFVSSLHTDTQYF. DNA of the CDR3: TGTGCCAGCAGCGGCCGGGTGAAATTTGTCTCATCCCTTCACACAGATACGCAGTATTTT. The chain combines TRBV7-6 with TRBJ2-3, with D unresolved. Germline CDR1 SGHVS, CDR2 FNYEAQ. The CDR3 length is 20 residues. V was pared by 5 bases and J by 2 bases, with 29 bases between.

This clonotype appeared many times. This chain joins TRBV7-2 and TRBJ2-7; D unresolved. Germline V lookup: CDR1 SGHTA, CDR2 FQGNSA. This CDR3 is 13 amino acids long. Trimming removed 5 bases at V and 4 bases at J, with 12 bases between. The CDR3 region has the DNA TGTGCCAGCAGCCCCCACTCCCCATACGAGCAGTACTTC. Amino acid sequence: CASSPHSPYEQYF.

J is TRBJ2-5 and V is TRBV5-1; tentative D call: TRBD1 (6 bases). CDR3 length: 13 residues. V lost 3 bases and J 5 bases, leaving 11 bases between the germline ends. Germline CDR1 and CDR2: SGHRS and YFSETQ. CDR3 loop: CASSSQGEETQYF. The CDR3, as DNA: TGCGCCAGCAGCTCACAGGGAGAGGAGACCCAGTACTTC.

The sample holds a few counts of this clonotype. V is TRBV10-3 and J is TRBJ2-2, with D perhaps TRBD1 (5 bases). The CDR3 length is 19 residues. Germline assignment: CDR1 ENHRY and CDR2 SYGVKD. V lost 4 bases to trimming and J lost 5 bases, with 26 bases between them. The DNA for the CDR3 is TGTGCCATCAGTGCAAGCCGACAGCACAGATATTCGAGTACCGGGGAGCTGTTTTTT. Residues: CAISASRQHRYSSTGELFF.

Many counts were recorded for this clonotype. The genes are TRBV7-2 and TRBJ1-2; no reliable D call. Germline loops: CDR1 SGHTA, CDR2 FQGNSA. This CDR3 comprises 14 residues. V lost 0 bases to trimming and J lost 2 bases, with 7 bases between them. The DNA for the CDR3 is TGTGCCAGCAGCTTAGCGGGCAGGAACTATGGCTACACCTTC. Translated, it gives CASSLAGRNYGYTF.

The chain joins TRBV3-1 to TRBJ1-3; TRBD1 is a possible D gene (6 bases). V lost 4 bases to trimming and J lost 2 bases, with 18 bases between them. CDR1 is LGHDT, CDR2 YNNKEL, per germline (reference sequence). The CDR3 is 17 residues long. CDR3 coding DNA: TGTGCCAGCAGCCTCACCGCCCCGCAGGGGCCTGGAAACACCATATATTTT. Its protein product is CASSLTAPQGPGNTIYF.

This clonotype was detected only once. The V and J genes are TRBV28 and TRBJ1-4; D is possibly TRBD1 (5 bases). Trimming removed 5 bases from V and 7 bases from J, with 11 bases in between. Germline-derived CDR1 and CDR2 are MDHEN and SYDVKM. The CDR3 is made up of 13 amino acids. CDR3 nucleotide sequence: TGTGCCAGCAGTCCCCCGGGGCTTGAAAAACTGTTTTTT. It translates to CASSPPGLEKLFF.

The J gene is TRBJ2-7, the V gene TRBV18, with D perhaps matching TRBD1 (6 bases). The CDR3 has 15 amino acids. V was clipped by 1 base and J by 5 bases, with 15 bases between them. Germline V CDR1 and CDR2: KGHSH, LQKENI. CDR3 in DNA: TGTGCCAGCTCACCACGTATGGGGGCGGAGGACGAGCAGTACTTC. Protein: CASSPRMGAEDEQYF.

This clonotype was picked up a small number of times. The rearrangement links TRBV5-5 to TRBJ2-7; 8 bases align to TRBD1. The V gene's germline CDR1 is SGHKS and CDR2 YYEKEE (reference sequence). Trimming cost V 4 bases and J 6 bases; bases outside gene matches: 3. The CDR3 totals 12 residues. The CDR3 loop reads CASSTTGVEQYF. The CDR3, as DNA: TGTGCCAGCAGCACGACAGGGGTCGAGCAGTACTTC.

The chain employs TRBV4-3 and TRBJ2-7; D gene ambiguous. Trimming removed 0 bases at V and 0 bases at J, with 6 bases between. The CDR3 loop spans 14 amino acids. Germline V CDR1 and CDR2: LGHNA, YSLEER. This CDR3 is CASSQDSDSYEQYF. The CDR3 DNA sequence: TGCGCCAGCAGCCAAGACTCAGACTCCTACGAGCAGTACTTC.

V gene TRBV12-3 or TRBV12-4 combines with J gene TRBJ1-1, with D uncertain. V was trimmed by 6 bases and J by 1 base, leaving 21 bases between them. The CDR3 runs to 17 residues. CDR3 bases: TGTGCCAGCAGAAACCCATCCGGCCCTCATGGGAACACTGAAGCTTTCTTT. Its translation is CASRNPSGPHGNTEAFF.

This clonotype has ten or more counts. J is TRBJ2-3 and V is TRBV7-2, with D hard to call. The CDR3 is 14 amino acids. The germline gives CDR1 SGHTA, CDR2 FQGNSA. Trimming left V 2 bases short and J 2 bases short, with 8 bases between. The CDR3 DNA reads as TGTGCCAGCAGCTTAAGTCAGACCACAGATACGCAGTATTTT. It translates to CASSLSQTTDTQYF.

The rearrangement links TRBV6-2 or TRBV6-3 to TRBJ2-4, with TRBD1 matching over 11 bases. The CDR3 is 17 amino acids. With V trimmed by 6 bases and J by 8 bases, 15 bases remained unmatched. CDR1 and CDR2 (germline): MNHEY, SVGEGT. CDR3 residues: CASRQRTLRDRGDIQYF. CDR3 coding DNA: TGTGCCAGCAGACAACGCACCTTAAGGGACAGGGGGGACATTCAGTACTTC.

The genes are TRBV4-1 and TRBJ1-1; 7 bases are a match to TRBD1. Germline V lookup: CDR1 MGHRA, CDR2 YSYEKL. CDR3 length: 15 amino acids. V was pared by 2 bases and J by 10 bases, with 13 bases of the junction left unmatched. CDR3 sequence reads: CASSQKDRVPGGAFF. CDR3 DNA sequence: TGCGCCAGCAGCCAAAAAGACAGGGTCCCGGGGGGAGCTTTCTTT.

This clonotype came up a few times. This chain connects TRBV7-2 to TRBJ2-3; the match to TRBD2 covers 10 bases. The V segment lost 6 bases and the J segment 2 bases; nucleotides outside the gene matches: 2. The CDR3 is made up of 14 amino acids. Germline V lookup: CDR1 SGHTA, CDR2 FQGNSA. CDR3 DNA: TGTGCCAGCAGACTAGCGGGAACCACAGATACGCAGTATTTT. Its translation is CASRLAGTTDTQYF. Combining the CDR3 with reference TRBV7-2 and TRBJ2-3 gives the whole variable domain GAGVSQSPSNKVTEKGKDVELRCDPISGHTALYWYRQSLGQGLEFLIYFQGNSAPDKSGLPSDRFSAERTGGSVSTLTIQRTQQEDSAVYLCASRLAGTTDTQYFGPGTRLTVL.

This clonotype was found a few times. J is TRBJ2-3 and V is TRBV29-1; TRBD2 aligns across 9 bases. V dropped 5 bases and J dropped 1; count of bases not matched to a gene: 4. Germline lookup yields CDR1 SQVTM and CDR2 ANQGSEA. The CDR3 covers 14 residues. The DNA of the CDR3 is TGCAGCGTTAAGGCTAGCGGGGGCACAGATACGCAGTATTTT. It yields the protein CSVKASGGTDTQYF.

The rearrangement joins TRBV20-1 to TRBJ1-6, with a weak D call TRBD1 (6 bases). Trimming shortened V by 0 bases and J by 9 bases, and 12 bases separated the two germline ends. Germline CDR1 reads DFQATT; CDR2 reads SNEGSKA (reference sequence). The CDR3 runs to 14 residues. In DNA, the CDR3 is TGCAGTGCTAGAGACCCGGACAGCCTTTCACCCCTCCACTTT. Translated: CSARDPDSLSPLHF.

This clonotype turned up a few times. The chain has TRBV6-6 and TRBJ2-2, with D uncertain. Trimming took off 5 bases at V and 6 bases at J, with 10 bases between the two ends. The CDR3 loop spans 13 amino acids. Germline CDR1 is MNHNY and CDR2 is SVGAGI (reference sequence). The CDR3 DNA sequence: TGTGCCAGCAGTGTTGAGCTGCCCGGGGAGCTGTTTTTT. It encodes CASSVELPGELFF.

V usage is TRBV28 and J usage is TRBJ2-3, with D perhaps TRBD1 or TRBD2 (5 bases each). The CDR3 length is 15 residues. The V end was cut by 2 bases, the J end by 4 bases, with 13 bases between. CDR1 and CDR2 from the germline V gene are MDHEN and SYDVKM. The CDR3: CASSLEGQGADTQYF. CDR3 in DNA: TGTGCCAGCAGTTTAGAGGGCCAGGGTGCAGATACGCAGTATTTT.

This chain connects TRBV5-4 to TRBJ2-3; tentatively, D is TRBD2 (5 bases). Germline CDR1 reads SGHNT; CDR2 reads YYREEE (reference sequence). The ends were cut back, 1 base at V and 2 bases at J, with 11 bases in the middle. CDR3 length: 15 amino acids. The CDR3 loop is CASSLSPGSTDTQYF. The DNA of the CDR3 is TGTGCCAGCAGCTTGTCCCCGGGGTCCACAGATACGCAGTATTTT.